The 25 T cell receptor beta chains listed next were all sequenced from one sample in a study of cytomegalovirus exposure and HLA in healthy donors. The PCR was carried out with 60 Vbeta primers and 13 Jbeta primers. Sequencing used immunoSEQ multiplex PCR; TCRdb keeps in-frame clones, though not all of them. The profile covers about 96,000 clones, with 65% to 80% appearing a single time and approximately 14% taken by the ten largest. Sequencing input: PBMCs. All receptors derive from a woman between 65 and 79 years old in good health and CMV-seropositive.

About this clone itself: Other DNA sequences in this sample translate to the same CDR3. The chain carries TRBV5-6 and TRBJ1-1; D ambiguous. This CDR3 region has 14 residues. In germline, CDR1 is SGHDT, CDR2 YYEEEE. Trimming removed 0 bases from V and 2 bases from J, with 8 bases in between. For the CDR3, the DNA is TGTGCCAGCAGCTTGGATCGGGGAAACACTGAAGCTTTCTTT. Amino acids: CASSLDRGNTEAFF.

This chain uses TRBV6-6 with TRBJ2-3, with D perhaps TRBD2 (6 bases). This CDR3 region has 15 residues. Germline V gene lookup returns CDR1 MNHNY and CDR2 SVGAGI (reference sequence). V was cut by 5 bases and J by 1 base, with 13 bases left in between. The CDR3 reads CASSHGSGGTDTQYF. As DNA, the CDR3 is TGTGCCAGCAGTCACGGGAGCGGTGGCACAGATACGCAGTATTTT.

In this sample, this clone turned up once. The chain has TRBV30 and TRBJ1-1, with TRBD1 as a possible D gene (5 bases). V was trimmed by 5 bases and J by 0 bases, leaving 13 bases between them. CDR1 and CDR2 from the germline V gene are GTSNPN and SVGIG (reference sequence). The CDR3 runs 14 residues. This CDR3 is CAWSHPGLNTEAFF. The CDR3 nucleotides read TGTGCCTGGTCCCACCCAGGGTTGAACACTGAAGCTTTCTTT.

The chain has TRBV5-1 and TRBJ2-5; 10 nucleotides match TRBD2. Germline trimming cut 0 bases from V and 4 bases from J; bases unmatched to any gene: 12. The CDR3 is made up of 18 amino acids. CDR1 and CDR2 (germline): SGHRS, YFSETQ. The CDR3 spells CASSLVASGSGGGETQYF. The CDR3 bases are TGCGCCAGCAGCTTGGTCGCTAGCGGGAGTGGAGGCGGAGAGACCCAGTACTTC.

V and J are TRBV6-5 and TRBJ2-1, with 7 bases that match TRBD1. The CDR3 extends over 16 amino acids. V lost 3 bases to trimming and J lost 2 bases; unmatched junction nucleotides: 7. Germline V lookup: CDR1 MNHEY, CDR2 SVGAGI. The CDR3 sequence: CASSYSGTATYNEQFF. The CDR3 DNA reads TGTGCCAGCAGTTATTCGGGGACAGCAACCTACAATGAGCAGTTCTTC.

The chain has TRBV9 and TRBJ1-1, with D possibly TRBD1 on 6 matching bases. This CDR3 has 15 amino acids. V was trimmed by 4 bases and J by 0 bases, leaving 13 bases between them. Looked up from germline, CDR1 is SGDLS and CDR2 is YYNGEE. The CDR3 loop reads CASSLGQIMNTEAFF. The CDR3 region has the DNA TGTGCCAGCAGCCTTGGACAGATAATGAACACTGAAGCTTTCTTT. Full variable domain (remainder filled in from reference TRBV9 and TRBJ1-1): DSGVTQTPKHLITATGQRVTLRCSPRSGDLSVYWYQQSLDQGLQFLIQYYNGEERAKGNILERFSAQQFPDLHSELNLSSLELGDSALYFCASSLGQIMNTEAFFGQGTRLTVV.

V is TRBV7-9 and J is TRBJ1-4; D unresolved. Germline CDR1 reads SEHNR; CDR2 reads FQNEAQ (reference sequence). V was clipped by 1 base and J by 6 bases, with 9 bases between them. The CDR3 covers 14 residues. The CDR3 loop reads CASSLVPGDEKLFF. In nucleotides, the CDR3 is TGTGCCAGCAGCTTAGTCCCGGGAGATGAAAAACTGTTTTTT.

This clone was found once. The chain employs TRBV10-1 and TRBJ2-7; TRBD1 agrees at 9 bases. V gave up 3 bases and J gave up 4 bases; unmatched junction bases: 4. In germline, CDR1 is WNHNN, CDR2 SYGVQD (reference sequence). The CDR3 sequence is 14 residues long. This CDR3 is CASSEQGAPYEQYF. CDR3 coding DNA: TGCGCCAGCAGTGAACAGGGGGCACCATACGAGCAGTACTTC.

This clone was detected only once. The CDR3 protein is CASSLTYADPGGRTETQYF. Here the CDR3 DNA reads TGTGCCAGCAGCTTAACCTACGCAGATCCAGGGGGAAGGACGGAGACCCAGTACTTC. The chain joins TRBV11-2 to TRBJ2-5, with 7 positions matching TRBD1. Germline-derived CDR1 and CDR2 are SGHAT and FQNNGV. The CDR3 consists of 19 residues. The junction had 20 bases not matched to a gene; V was cut back by 2 bases and J by 5 bases.

The CDR3 sequence is CASSFLSRQGEAFF. The CDR3, as DNA: TGCGCCAGCAGCTTCCTCTCTCGACAGGGTGAAGCTTTCTTT. This rearrangement joins TRBV5-1 to TRBJ1-1; the match to TRBD1 covers 7 bases. Losses at the gene ends were 2 bases for V and 7 bases for J; bases not matched to a gene: 8. Germline V gene data show CDR1 as SGHRS and CDR2 as YFSETQ. The CDR3 is 14 residues long.

The genes are TRBV14 and TRBJ2-2, with D possibly being TRBD1 (6 bases). The V and J ends lost 1 base and 7 bases respectively, with 13 bases between them. The CDR3 extends over 15 amino acids. Germline CDR1 is SGHDN and CDR2 is FVKESK. The CDR3 spells CASSQVRGGSGELFF. The CDR3 DNA follows: TGTGCCAGCAGCCAAGTCCGTGGGGGCAGCGGGGAGCTGTTTTTT.

This chain uses TRBV15 with TRBJ2-7, with D maybe TRBD2 (5 bases). V was cut by 3 bases and J by 0 bases, with 12 bases left in between. CDR1 is LNHNV and CDR2 is YYDKDF in the germline V gene (reference sequence). CDR3 length: 15 amino acids. The CDR3 spells CATSRRASGSYEQYF. CDR3 in DNA: TGTGCCACCAGCAGGAGGGCGAGCGGCTCCTACGAGCAGTACTTC.

This clone was found a few times. The CDR3 loop is CASSLTGTSSTDTQYF. CDR3 nucleotide sequence: TGCGCCAGCAGCTTAACCGGGACTAGCTCGACAGATACGCAGTATTTT. V gene TRBV5-1 combines with J gene TRBJ2-3, with TRBD2 identical over 9 bases. The CDR3 covers 16 residues. The V gene's germline CDR1 is SGHRS and CDR2 YFSETQ. The J segment lost 3 bases and the V segment lost 2 bases, leaving 7 bases of the junction unmatched.

The chain uses TRBV7-2 and TRBJ2-3; 7 nucleotides line up with TRBD2. Per germline, CDR1 SGHTA and CDR2 FQGNSA. This CDR3 has 15 residues. Trimming cost V 4 bases and J 2 bases; bases outside gene matches: 6. The CDR3 DNA reads TGTGCCAGCAGCTGGAGGGCGGGGGACACAGATACGCAGTATTTT. Protein product: CASSWRAGDTDTQYF.

The J gene is TRBJ2-1, the V gene TRBV10-2; D is perhaps TRBD1 (7 bases). CDR1 is WSHSY, CDR2 SAAADI, per germline. V lost 8 bases to trimming and J lost 10 bases, with 12 bases between them. The CDR3 spans 11 residues. The CDR3 DNA follows: TGCGCCAGCGGTCAGGGGGGAGAGCAGTTCTTC. It codes for CASGQGGEQFF.

This chain links TRBV19 with TRBJ2-1; the match to TRBD2 covers 13 bases. In germline, CDR1 is LNHDA, CDR2 SQIVND (reference sequence). This CDR3 is 16 amino acids long. V lost 5 bases, J lost 6 bases, and 7 bases stayed unmatched. Here the CDR3 reads CASSLTSGRLGNEQFF. The DNA for the CDR3 is TGTGCCAGTAGTCTGACTAGCGGGAGGTTGGGCAATGAGCAGTTCTTC.

The chain uses TRBV9 and TRBJ2-3, with a possible D match to TRBD2 (6 bases). The CDR3 has 18 residues. From germline, CDR1 is SGDLS and CDR2 YYNGEE. V lost 4 bases and J lost 2, with 23 bases in between. In DNA form, the CDR3 reads TGTGCCAGCAGCACGACGGAGGGGTTCAAGGGTAACACAGATACGCAGTATTTT. It specifies CASSTTEGFKGNTDTQYF.

Here the CDR3 reads CASSLYRLAVRITDTQYF. The CDR3 region has the DNA TGTGCCAGCAGCCTATACAGGTTAGCGGTCCGAATCACAGATACGCAGTATTTT. The rearrangement links TRBV14 to TRBJ2-3; TRBD2 might be the D (6 bases). The germline V gene has CDR1 SGHDN and CDR2 FVKESK. The CDR3 has 18 residues. The V gene lost 4 bases and the J gene lost 2 bases, with 22 bases spanning the gap.

The V gene is TRBV19, the J gene TRBJ2-7, with 13 positions matching TRBD2. The germline V gene encodes CDR1 LNHDA and CDR2 SQIVND (reference sequence). V lost 2 bases and J lost 4; bases outside the gene matches: 5. The CDR3 is 16 residues long. Written as DNA, the CDR3 is TGTGCCAGTAGTATACCGGGACTAGCGGGAAGGTACGAGCAGTACTTC. It yields the protein CASSIPGLAGRYEQYF.

The V gene is TRBV2, the J gene TRBJ2-1, with 7 nucleotides matching TRBD2. The CDR3 is 17 residues long. CDR1 is SNHLY, CDR2 FYNNEI, per germline. Trimming cost V 6 bases and J 2 bases; bases outside gene matches: 13. CDR3 nucleotides: TGTGCCAGCAGGCGAAGCGGGTTAGCGGGCACCTACAATGAGCAGTTCTTC. Translated: CASRRSGLAGTYNEQFF.

V and J are TRBV28 and TRBJ1-2, with 7 bases that match TRBD1. The CDR3 contains 15 residues. After removal of 8 bases from V and 7 bases from J, the junction contained 16 bases not matched to a gene. CDR1 is MDHEN and CDR2 is SYDVKM in the germline V gene. CDR3 loop: CASGGPGGTISGYTF. CDR3 bases: TGTGCCAGCGGGGGCCCAGGGGGGACAATCTCTGGCTACACCTTC.

This clone has just a few counts. The rearrangement uses TRBV7-2 and TRBJ2-2, with 9 bases identical to TRBD1. This CDR3 contains 16 residues. V was pared by 5 bases and J by 5 bases, with 9 bases of the junction left unmatched. CDR1 and CDR2 (germline): SGHTA, FQGNSA. CDR3 residues: CASSPPGQGGTGELFF. The CDR3 region has the DNA TGTGCCAGCAGCCCACCGGGACAGGGTGGGACCGGGGAGCTGTTTTTT.

This clone was observed once. CDR3 sequence: CASSQQENTEAFF. The CDR3 nucleotides read TGTGCCAGCAGCCAGCAGGAAAACACTGAAGCTTTCTTT. The chain combines TRBV11-2 with TRBJ1-1, with unresolved D. The germline gives CDR1 SGHAT, CDR2 FQNNGV. V lost 5 bases, J lost 2 bases, and 9 bases lay in between. This CDR3 spans 13 amino acids.

This clone was seen only once. The chain recombines TRBV5-1 with TRBJ2-7, with D perhaps TRBD1 (5 bases). CDR3 size: 12 residues. CDR1 and CDR2 from the germline V gene are SGHRS and YFSETQ. The V gene lost 2 bases and the J gene lost 6 bases, with 9 bases spanning the gap. Written as DNA, the CDR3 is TGCGCCAGCAGCTTCAGGGATTCCGAGCAGTACTTC. Translating gives CASSFRDSEQYF.

The chain links TRBV11-2 to TRBJ1-1; D is possibly TRBD1 (6 bases). Trimming stripped 1 base from V and 5 bases from J, with 14 bases between. The CDR3 is 15 amino acids. Germline V gene data show CDR1 as SGHAT and CDR2 as FQNNGV. The DNA for the CDR3 is TGTGCCAGCAGCTTAGCCTACAGGGTATTGACTGAAGCTTTCTTT. This translates into CASSLAYRVLTEAFF.